The 21 T cell receptor beta chains given below trace back to one sample, sequenced in a study of blood T cells in healthy people across ages. The authors ran a second PCR of about 6 to 11 cycles using a sample-barcoded 5' primer and a J-beta primer mix. TCRdb redid the calling of the 5' RACE reads with MiXCR, one entry per CDR3 protein. The sample includes about 290,000 distinct CDR3 sequences, less than 30% of them seen just once. The sample was blood. Receptors were obtained from a woman in her 70s in good health.

Only a few counts were recorded for this clonotype. The gene calls are TRBV5-1 and TRBJ1-4; D is ambiguous. V gave up 4 bases and J gave up 5 bases, with 6 bases separating them. The germline gives CDR1 SGHRS, CDR2 YFSETQ. The CDR3 extends over 12 amino acids. The CDR3 region is CASSRQNEKLFF. CDR3 nucleotides: TGCGCCAGCAGCCGGCAGAATGAAAAACTGTTTTTT.

The chain employs TRBV6-5 and TRBJ1-2; 8 bases match TRBD1. The CDR3 runs 14 residues. Germline V gene sequence: CDR1 MNHEY, CDR2 SVGAGI. V was pared by 8 bases and J by 1 base, with 6 bases of the junction left unmatched. The CDR3 protein is CASGRQGRNYGYTF. The CDR3 region has the DNA TGTGCCAGCGGCAGACAGGGGCGTAACTATGGCTACACCTTC.

The chain links TRBV20-1 to TRBJ2-4; TRBD2 might be the D (5 bases). V gave up 6 bases and J gave up 2 bases, with 14 bases separating them. The CDR3 has 14 residues. The germline V gene has CDR1 DFQATT and CDR2 SNEGSKA (reference sequence). CDR3: CSAGVISTKNIQYF. The CDR3 DNA reads as TGCAGTGCGGGAGTGATCTCAACCAAAAACATTCAGTACTTC.

This clonotype came up many times. The J gene is TRBJ1-1, the V gene TRBV6-6; D gene uncertain. CDR3 size: 15 residues. Germline lookup yields CDR1 MNHNY and CDR2 SVGAGI (reference sequence). V shed 3 bases and J shed 0 bases, with 11 bases lying between them. CDR3 in DNA: TGTGCCAGCAGTTATTTCGGTCTCATGAACACTGAAGCTTTCTTT. Translated: CASSYFGLMNTEAFF.

The J gene is TRBJ2-7, the V gene TRBV5-1, with D possibly being TRBD1 (6 bases). The CDR3 extends over 14 amino acids. The V end was cut by 4 bases, the J end by 6 bases, with 17 bases between. The V gene's germline CDR1 is SGHRS and CDR2 YFSETQ. The CDR3 sequence is CASSLFERGTEQYF. The CDR3 bases are TGCGCCAGCAGCCTTTTCGAAAGGGGGACCGAGCAGTACTTC. Full variable domain (missing parts from reference TRBV5-1 and TRBJ2-7): KAGVTQTPRYLIKTRGQQVTLSCSPISGHRSVSWYQQTPGQGLQFLFEYFSETQRNKGNFPGRFSGRQFSNSRSEMNVSTLELGDSALYLCASSLFERGTEQYFGPGTRLTVT.

CDR3 bases: TGTGCCAGCAGCCATAGTCAGACGAACACTGAAGCTTTCTTT. Protein: CASSHSQTNTEAFF. The chain has TRBV4-2 and TRBJ1-1; D not resolved. Trimming cost V 3 bases and J 1 base, with 9 bases left between them. The CDR3 length is 14 residues. Per germline, CDR1 LGHNA and CDR2 YNFKEQ.

The rearrangement links TRBV4-3 to TRBJ2-2; D call uncertain. Germline V gene sequence: CDR1 LGHNA, CDR2 YSLEER. The CDR3 is 15 amino acids. V lost 4 bases to trimming and J lost 3 bases, with 12 bases between them. The DNA of the CDR3 is TGCGCCAGCAGCCCCACCGACCCATACACCGGGGAGCTGTTTTTT. Translated, it gives CASSPTDPYTGELFF.

V usage is TRBV20-1 and J usage is TRBJ1-5; maybe TRBD1 (5 bases). Germline loops: CDR1 DFQATT, CDR2 SNEGSKA (reference sequence). Trimming took 4 bases from V and 7 from J, leaving 14 bases between them. The CDR3 totals 13 residues. The CDR3 region has the DNA TGCAGTGCTATGGCGGGGCCCGAACAGCCCCAGCATTTT. It translates to CSAMAGPEQPQHF.

J is TRBJ2-1 and V is TRBV10-3, with 10 positions matching TRBD2. There are 15 residues in the CDR3. CDR1 ENHRY and CDR2 SYGVKD come from the germline V gene. The J segment lost 9 bases and the V segment lost 5 bases, leaving 10 bases of the junction unmatched. The CDR3 protein is CAISFLAGEGSEQFF. The CDR3 coding sequence is TGTGCCATCAGTTTCCTAGCGGGAGAGGGTAGTGAGCAGTTCTTC.

The chain uses TRBV2 and TRBJ2-7, with TRBD1 matching 8 bases. In germline, CDR1 is SNHLY, CDR2 FYNNEI. The length of the CDR3 is 14 residues. With 7 bases clipped from V and 3 bases from J, the junction kept 8 bases outside the gene matches. As DNA, the CDR3 is TGTGCCAGCAAGAGGACAGGGACAATCTACGAGCAGTACTTC. Protein product: CASKRTGTIYEQYF.

In this sample, this clonotype turned up a few times. This sequence joins TRBV27 and TRBJ1-2, with TRBD1 matching over 7 bases. Germline V gene sequence: CDR1 MNHEY, CDR2 SMNVEV (reference sequence). The V and J ends lost 5 bases and 5 bases, in that order; junction bases with no gene match: 8. This CDR3 region has 14 residues. As DNA, the CDR3 is TGTGCCAGCAGTCCGGGACAGCCAGAATATGGCTACACCTTC. Translated: CASSPGQPEYGYTF.

The chain is built from TRBV20-1 and TRBJ2-1; 10 bases fit TRBD1. The assigned J gene may be wrong: the sequence end matches TRBJ2-5 better. Germline V lookup: CDR1 DFQATT, CDR2 SNEGSKA (reference sequence). The CDR3 runs to 15 residues. The CDR3 sequence is CSARGDRGGIETQYF. CDR3 DNA: TGCAGTGCTAGAGGGGACAGGGGAGGCATCGAGACCCAGTACTTC.

The chain is built from TRBV20-1 and TRBJ1-5; 7 nucleotides line up with TRBD1. The J segment lost 5 bases and the V segment lost 4 bases, leaving 11 bases of the junction unmatched. The length of the CDR3 is 15 residues. Germline V lookup: CDR1 DFQATT, CDR2 SNEGSKA (reference sequence). The CDR3 DNA sequence: TGCAGTGCTAAAGCCCTGGGACAGAACGATCAGCCCCAGCATTTT. It encodes CSAKALGQNDQPQHF.

The table lists this clonotype with a few counts. This sequence joins TRBV29-1 and TRBJ2-5; TRBD2 aligns across 9 bases. The DNA end lines up better with TRBJ2-7; the J call may be wrong. The CDR3 length is 14 residues. Germline CDR1 SQVTM, CDR2 ANQGSEA. The CDR3 coding sequence is TGCAGCGTTGTCACTAGCGGGTTTTCCTACGAGCAGTACTTC. It is translated as CSVVTSGFSYEQYF.

This sequence joins TRBV28 and TRBJ2-3; 8 nucleotides match TRBD2. With V trimmed by 5 bases and J by 4 bases, 5 bases remained unmatched. The CDR3 length is 14 residues. In germline, CDR1 is MDHEN, CDR2 SYDVKM. CDR3 in DNA: TGTGCCAGCAGTAACCAGCGGGAGCCAGATACGCAGTATTTT. Amino acids: CASSNQREPDTQYF.

The V gene is TRBV7-3, the J gene TRBJ2-5, with 12 bases lining up with TRBD2. With the DNA end fitting TRBJ2-1 better, the J assignment may be wrong. Germline V lookup: CDR1 SGHTA, CDR2 FQGTGA. This CDR3 has 13 residues. The CDR3 region is CASRDGTSGEQFF. The CDR3 nucleotides are TGTGCCAGCAGAGACGGGACTAGCGGGGAGCAGTTCTTC.

The J gene is TRBJ2-5, the V gene TRBV4-2, with 10 bases aligning to TRBD2. CDR1 and CDR2 (germline): LGHNA, YNFKEQ. This CDR3 is built from 15 residues. Unmatched junction bases numbered 5, after V lost 2 bases and J lost 5 bases. CDR3 in amino acids: CASSQLAGGGETQYF. In DNA form, the CDR3 reads TGTGCCAGCAGCCAATTAGCGGGAGGAGGGGAGACCCAGTACTTC.

The chain links TRBV5-1 to TRBJ2-1, with TRBD2 matching over 7 bases. The CDR3 is 14 amino acids. The V and J ends lost 5 bases and 7 bases, in that order; junction bases with no gene match: 9. From germline, CDR1 is SGHRS and CDR2 YFSETQ. CDR3 bases: TGCGCCAGCAGTGGGACGGGAGGAGGTAATGAGCAGTTCTTC. Amino acids: CASSGTGGGNEQFF.

The chain is built from TRBV18 and TRBJ1-1; D is unresolved. The CDR3 is made up of 12 amino acids. V gave up 7 bases and J gave up 3 bases, with 9 bases separating them. Germline V gene data show CDR1 as KGHSH and CDR2 as LQKENI. CDR3 residues: CASFSGYTEAFF. In DNA form, the CDR3 reads TGTGCCAGCTTCTCGGGTTACACTGAAGCTTTCTTT.

At least ten counts were recorded for this clonotype. The chain joins TRBV4-3 to TRBJ2-6, with D perhaps TRBD2 (5 bases). CDR1 LGHNA and CDR2 YSLEER come from the germline V gene. The CDR3 is made up of 15 amino acids. Trimming pared 0 bases from V and 8 bases from J, leaving 11 bases between. The CDR3 DNA sequence: TGCGCCAGCAGCCAAGATGCGGGTCACCCCAACGTCCTGACTTTC. Its protein is CASSQDAGHPNVLTF.

This chain links TRBV4-2 with TRBJ2-5; D is perhaps TRBD1 or TRBD2 (7 bases each). Trimming left V 1 base short and J 3 bases short, with 12 bases between. This CDR3 region has 15 residues. Germline V gene data show CDR1 as LGHNA and CDR2 as YNFKEQ. The DNA for the CDR3 is TGTGCCAGCAGCCAAGTCAGGGGGGGGAAAGAGACCCAGTACTTC. It specifies CASSQVRGGKETQYF.